This is a list of T cell receptor beta chains from one sample in a study of blood T cell repertoires in COVID-19. Only in-frame clones appear in the TCRdb table, and some are missing; sequencing was by immunoSEQ multiplex PCR. In the table there are around 250,000 clones, about 83% of which are singletons. The sequenced material came from peripheral blood. The origin of the receptors is a woman aged 40 to 50 who had recovered from COVID-19. The CDR3 runs from the conserved cysteine through the conserved F or W.

J	V	CDR3
TRBJ2-1	TRBV6-5	CASSYSSRVSYNEQFF
TRBJ1-6	TRBV5-6	CASSLYPNSPLHF
TRBJ2-3	TRBV4-1	CASSQVENLETQYF
TRBJ2-7	TRBV9	CASSADSGALEQYF
TRBJ1-5	TRBV19	CASSIGAGRDSNQPQHF
TRBJ2-5	TRBV10-3	CAISPNRGHFETQYF
TRBJ2-7	TRBV5-4	CASSLGAKPYEQYF
TRBJ2-6	TRBV28	CASSPQGFGANVLTF
TRBJ2-7	TRBV3-1/TRBV3-2	CASSQVSNSYEQYF
TRBJ2-7	TRBV15	CATSRMSGGLYEQYF
TRBJ2-5	TRBV7-9	CASSWDRERETQYF
TRBJ1-6	TRBV2	CASSRDRGNSPLHF
TRBJ2-6	TRBV3-1/TRBV3-2	CASSQGGQGAPGANVLTF
TRBJ2-7	TRBV19	CASSLAGGTIYEQYF
TRBJ1-5	TRBV6-5	CASRRGQYSNQPQHF